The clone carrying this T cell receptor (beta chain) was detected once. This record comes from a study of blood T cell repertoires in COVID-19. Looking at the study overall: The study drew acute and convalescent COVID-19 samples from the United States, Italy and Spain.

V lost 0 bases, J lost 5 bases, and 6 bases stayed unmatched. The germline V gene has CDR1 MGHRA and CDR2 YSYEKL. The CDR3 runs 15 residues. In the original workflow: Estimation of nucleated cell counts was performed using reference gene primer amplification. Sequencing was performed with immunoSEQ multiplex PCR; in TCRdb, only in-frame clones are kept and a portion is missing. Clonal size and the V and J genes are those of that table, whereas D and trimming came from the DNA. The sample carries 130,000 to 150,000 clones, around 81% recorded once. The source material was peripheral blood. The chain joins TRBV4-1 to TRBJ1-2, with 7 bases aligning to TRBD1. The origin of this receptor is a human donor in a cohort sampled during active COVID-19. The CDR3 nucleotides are TGCGCCAGCAGCCAAGATGAAGGGGGCGCTTATGGCTACACCTTC. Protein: CASSQDEGGAYGYTF.